Below are 5 T cell receptor beta chains sequenced from a single sample in a study of long-term antiretroviral therapy in people with HIV. Sequencing used immunoSEQ v3.0 at survey level. Sequencing used immunoSEQ multiplex PCR; TCRdb keeps in-frame clones, though not all of them. Altogether tens of thousands of clones are present, 70% to 90% being singletons, with the ten largest covering 4% to 5%. Here the sequenced sample was unsorted PBMCs, taken 1.3 years after starting antiretroviral therapy. The source of these receptors is a man aged 55-75 years with HIV.

The chain is built from TRBV7-9 and TRBJ2-7, with D tentatively TRBD1 (5 bases). V lost 6 bases, J lost 3 bases, and 15 bases lay in between. The CDR3 consists of 14 residues. Germline V gene data show CDR1 as SEHNR and CDR2 as FQNEAQ (reference sequence). The DNA for the CDR3 is TGTGCCAGCAGAGAGGCAGGGTCGAGCTACGAGCAGTACTTC. Translation: CASREAGSSYEQYF.

The chain recombines TRBV2 with TRBJ2-3; the match to TRBD2 covers 11 bases. Trimming removed 6 bases from V and 5 bases from J; junction bases left unmatched: 7. Germline lookup yields CDR1 SNHLY and CDR2 FYNNEI. The CDR3 has 15 amino acids. The DNA for the CDR3 is TGTGCCAGCAGGCCACTAGCGGGAGATAGAGATACGCAGTATTTT. It codes for CASRPLAGDRDTQYF.

The CDR3 nucleotides read TGTGCCAGCAGCGTCGCGGTGGGCGGGAGATCGGGGGAGACCCAGTACTTC. It is translated as CASSVAVGGRSGETQYF. V usage is TRBV9 and J usage is TRBJ2-5; 7 nucleotides align to TRBD2. From germline, CDR1 is SGDLS and CDR2 YYNGEE. J was trimmed by 5 bases and V by 2 bases; bases with no gene match: 15. CDR3 length equals 17 residues.

This chain connects TRBV25-1 to TRBJ2-3; 9 bases map to TRBD1. V was pared by 5 bases and J by 0 bases, with 3 bases of the junction left unmatched. Germline values: CDR1 MGHDK, CDR2 SYGVNS. The CDR3 length is 15 residues. CDR3 loop: CASSTTGGSTDTQYF. For the CDR3, the DNA is TGTGCCAGCAGTACGACAGGGGGAAGCACAGATACGCAGTATTTT.

This chain links TRBV7-9 with TRBJ1-1; tentatively, D is TRBD1 (6 bases). Germline values: CDR1 SEHNR, CDR2 FQNEAQ (reference sequence). The CDR3 loop spans 17 amino acids. Trimming cost V 4 bases and J 0 bases, with 18 bases left between them. CDR3 sequence: CASSWTASLEMNTEAFF. CDR3 bases: TGTGCCAGCAGCTGGACAGCTAGTCTAGAAATGAACACTGAAGCTTTCTTT.